This T cell receptor (beta chain) emerged from a study of long-term antiretroviral therapy in people with HIV. Survey-level immunoSEQ v3.0 assays were run. Measured with immunoSEQ multiplex PCR; TCRdb has only the in-frame clones, and not every one. This table has roughly 40,000 clones, approximately 94% appearing once. Regarding this clone: Antigen unknown. Other DNA sequences of this sample code for an identical CDR3.

Study-level points and caveats: Clones showing expansion before ART dominated the repertoire at all time points. Even long-term ART left TRB diversity below transplant donor controls, despite gains. All blood samples came from the years 2004 to 2017, possibly under older ART regimens.

The CDR3 has 15 residues. Trimming left V 4 bases short and J 0 bases short, with 11 bases between. The germline V gene has CDR1 SGHTS and CDR2 YDEGEE. Per donor, a minimum of one pre-ART and a minimum of two post-ART PBMC samples were available. The sequence was collected from a man aged 25-45 years with HIV. V and J are TRBV5-8 and TRBJ1-5, with D possibly TRBD1 on 6 matching bases. Sequenced here: unsorted PBMCs, sampled 9.2 years after starting antiretroviral therapy. CDR3 in amino acids: CASSIQGYSNQPQHF. The CDR3 coding sequence is TGTGCCAGCAGCATACAGGGCTATAGCAATCAGCCCCAGCATTTT.